One and the same sample provided the 27 T cell receptor beta chains below, sequenced in a study of T cells after yellow fever vaccination. TCRdb fed the 5' RACE reads into MiXCR, producing one record per CDR3 protein. Of over 110,000 distinct CDR3 sequences listed, 6.5% to 8.5% were seen once; the top ten hold 0.55% to 0.9%. Sequences were derived from CD4+ T cells sorted from PBMCs, sampled 5 days after the yellow fever booster vaccination. All receptors come from a man under 40 who received the YFV17D yellow fever vaccine.

This clonotype was detected many times. The chain uses TRBV10-3 and TRBJ2-5; D perhaps matches TRBD2 (6 bases). Germline CDR1 is ENHRY and CDR2 is SYGVKD. The CDR3 length is 13 residues. The germline V and J ends were trimmed by 11 bases and 1 base, with 14 bases remaining between them. Written as DNA, the CDR3 is TGTGCCGCCTCCTTCGGGGGCCAAGAGACCCAGTACTTC. As protein: CAASFGGQETQYF.

This rearrangement joins TRBV3-1 to TRBJ2-5; weak D call: TRBD1 (6 bases). The ends were cut back, 0 bases at V and 5 bases at J, with 10 bases in the middle. CDR3 length equals 14 residues. CDR1 is LGHDT, CDR2 YNNKEL, per germline (reference sequence). The CDR3 coding sequence is TGTGCCAGCAGCCAAGATCCGAGGGGGGAGACCCAGTACTTC. Residues: CASSQDPRGETQYF.

The sample holds many counts of this clonotype. The chain couples TRBV2 to TRBJ2-1; 7 positions match TRBD2. The CDR3 is 18 amino acids. The V segment lost 6 bases and the J segment 4 bases; nucleotides outside the gene matches: 18. Germline CDR1 is SNHLY and CDR2 is FYNNEI. This CDR3 is CASRRMGGSPNPYNEQFF. The CDR3 nucleotides are TGTGCCAGCAGACGAATGGGGGGGTCCCCAAACCCATACAATGAGCAGTTCTTC. The full variable domain, in which reference TRBV2 and TRBJ2-1 provide the parts outside the CDR3, is EPEVTQTPSHQVTQMGQEVILRCVPISNHLYFYWYRQILGQKVEFLVSFYNNEISEKSEIFDDQFSVERPDGSNFTLKIRSTKLEDSAMYFCASRRMGGSPNPYNEQFFGPGTRLTVL.

This clonotype was counted at least ten times. The genes are TRBV7-2 and TRBJ1-5; D unclear. Trimming stripped 5 bases from V and 2 bases from J, with 10 bases between. The V gene's germline CDR1 is SGHTA and CDR2 FQGNSA. The CDR3 is made up of 14 amino acids. DNA of the CDR3: TGTGCCAGCAGCAGAATATATGGCAATCAGCCCCAGCATTTT. This gives the protein CASSRIYGNQPQHF.

This clonotype was detected many times. J is TRBJ2-1 and V is TRBV5-1; 8 bases map to TRBD2. Germline-derived CDR1 and CDR2 are SGHRS and YFSETQ. Trimming took 5 bases from V and 8 from J; bases not matched to a gene: 9. The CDR3 has 14 amino acids. For the CDR3, the DNA is TGCGCCAGCAGACCCGGGACTAGTGGCCATGAGCAGTTCTTC. Translation: CASRPGTSGHEQFF.

This clonotype appeared many times. The chain has TRBV5-1 and TRBJ2-1, with D perhaps TRBD2 (6 bases). The CDR3 loop spans 16 amino acids. V was clipped by 8 bases and J by 6 bases, with 24 bases between them. The germline CDR1 and CDR2 sequences are SGHRS and YFSETQ. Here the CDR3 DNA reads TGCGCCAGTCGCCCCTCCCCGGGACTGGATCCCAATGAGCAGTTCTTC. This translates into CASRPSPGLDPNEQFF.

This clonotype was seen many times. This rearrangement joins TRBV11-2 to TRBJ2-5; a weak D match, TRBD1 (5 bases). Germline V gene lookup returns CDR1 SGHAT and CDR2 FQNNGV. The CDR3 length is 15 residues. V lost 3 bases to trimming and J lost 4 bases, with 15 bases between them. For the CDR3, the DNA is TGTGCCAGCAGCTTTTTCCGTGGGGCCCGAGAGACCCAGTACTTC. Amino acids: CASSFFRGARETQYF.

This clonotype was seen at least ten times. The J gene is TRBJ2-1, the V gene TRBV5-6; no definite D call. In germline, CDR1 is SGHDT, CDR2 YYEEEE. V lost 5 bases and J 6 bases, leaving 18 bases between the germline ends. The CDR3 is 15 amino acids. Written as DNA, the CDR3 is TGTGCCAGCAGTTTAGGGCCCGGCAGGAGCAATGAGCAGTTCTTC. It encodes CASSLGPGRSNEQFF.

This clonotype was picked up many times. The chain has TRBV7-2 and TRBJ2-2; 7 bases fit TRBD1. CDR3 size: 15 residues. Germline CDR1 is SGHTA and CDR2 is FQGNSA. V lost 6 bases, J lost 5 bases, and 9 bases stayed unmatched. CDR3 sequence: CASRMTGSGTGELFF. Here the CDR3 DNA reads TGTGCCAGCAGGATGACAGGGAGCGGAACCGGGGAGCTGTTTTTT.

Many counts were recorded for this clonotype. The chain uses TRBV25-1 and TRBJ2-1; D gene ambiguous. The CDR3 spans 11 residues. Germline CDR1 is MGHDK and CDR2 is SYGVNS. Between the trimmed V and J ends, which lost 2 bases and 15 bases, there was a span of 11 bases. The DNA of the CDR3 is TGTGCCAGCAGTGAAAAAAGAAGTAGGTTCTTC. It codes for CASSEKRSRFF. The full variable domain, rest sourced from reference TRBV25-1 and TRBJ2-1, is EADIYQTPRYLVIGTGKKITLECSQTMGHDKMYWYQQDPGMELHLIHYSYGVNSTEKGDLSSESTVSRIRTEHFPLTLESARPSHTSQYLCASSEKRSRFFGPGTRLTVL.

This clonotype was seen at least ten times. The chain couples TRBV25-1 to TRBJ2-2; D is uncertain. The CDR3 contains 12 residues. V lost 0 bases and J lost 7, with 3 bases in between. The germline CDR1 and CDR2 sequences are MGHDK and SYGVNS. This CDR3 reads CASSEYNGELFF. In DNA form, the CDR3 reads TGTGCCAGCAGTGAATACAACGGGGAGCTGTTTTTT.

This clonotype has ten or more counts. The chain combines TRBV6-6 with TRBJ2-1; the D is unclear. From germline, CDR1 is MNHNY and CDR2 SVGAGI (reference sequence). Trimming left V 6 bases short and J 13 bases short, with 13 bases between. The CDR3 is 11 amino acids. CDR3 nucleotide sequence: TGTGCCAGCAGCCCCATGGGGTCTCAGTTCTTC. Its protein product is CASSPMGSQFF.

This clonotype occurred many times. The V and J genes are TRBV9 and TRBJ2-4, with 10 positions matching TRBD1. The V segment lost 0 bases and the J segment 6 bases; nucleotides outside the gene matches: 6. The germline gives CDR1 SGDLS, CDR2 YYNGEE. The CDR3 is 16 residues long. CDR3 in DNA: TGTGCCAGCAGCGTAGGGGCCCGACAGGGGGCAAACATTCAGTACTTC. Amino acids: CASSVGARQGANIQYF.

This clonotype has at least ten counts. The J gene is TRBJ2-7, the V gene TRBV27, with D maybe TRBD1 (6 bases). CDR1 and CDR2 from the germline V gene are MNHEY and SMNVEV (reference sequence). The V end was cut by 5 bases, the J end by 7 bases, with 15 bases between. The CDR3 length is 13 residues. The CDR3 DNA sequence: TGTGCCAGCAGTGTAGACAGGCTTCAGGAGCAGTACTTC. It codes for CASSVDRLQEQYF.

Many counts were recorded for this clonotype. V is TRBV20-1 and J is TRBJ2-1; TRBD2 aligns across 7 bases. The germline gives CDR1 DFQATT, CDR2 SNEGSKA (reference sequence). J gave up 6 bases and V 3 bases, and 11 bases lay outside the gene matches. The CDR3 covers 15 residues. The DNA for the CDR3 is TGCAGTGCTAGTGGGGCTAGCGGTCTGAGCAATGAGCAGTTCTTC. As protein: CSASGASGLSNEQFF.

This clonotype was picked up many times. The V and J genes are TRBV20-1 and TRBJ2-1, with TRBD2 as a possible D gene (6 bases). With 5 bases removed from V and 3 bases from J, the gap between germline ends came to 14 bases. The germline gives CDR1 DFQATT, CDR2 SNEGSKA (reference sequence). The CDR3 totals 14 residues. CDR3 in amino acids: CSACSPGLYNEQFF. The CDR3 nucleotides are TGCAGTGCTTGCTCTCCGGGACTCTACAATGAGCAGTTCTTC.

This clonotype has a count of ten or more. The rearrangement joins TRBV20-1 to TRBJ2-3, with 7 bases fitting TRBD1. The CDR3 runs 16 residues. CDR1 and CDR2 (germline): DFQATT, SNEGSKA (reference sequence). J gave up 0 bases and V 4 bases, and 10 bases lay outside the gene matches. As DNA, the CDR3 is TGCAGTGCTAAAAAGAGCAACAGGGGAAGCACAGATACGCAGTATTTT. Translating gives CSAKKSNRGSTDTQYF.

This clonotype was counted between two and nine times. The chain links TRBV25-1 to TRBJ2-6; possibly TRBD1 for D (6 bases). CDR1 and CDR2 (germline): MGHDK, SYGVNS. The germline V and J ends were trimmed by 4 bases and 4 bases, with 14 bases remaining between them. CDR3 size: 16 residues. The DNA for the CDR3 is TGTGCCAGCAGTGCAGTGGCAGGGGCCGGGGCCAACGTCCTGACTTTC. It is translated as CASSAVAGAGANVLTF.

This clonotype was seen many times. This chain uses TRBV28 with TRBJ2-7, with TRBD1 matching 7 bases. Germline lookup yields CDR1 MDHEN and CDR2 SYDVKM. V was clipped by 6 bases and J by 5 bases; unmatched bases: 7. The CDR3 runs to 13 residues. This chain's CDR3 is CASRTGQANEQYF. CDR3 DNA: TGTGCCAGCAGAACAGGACAGGCTAACGAGCAGTACTTC.

This clonotype was detected ten times or more. V usage is TRBV19 and J usage is TRBJ2-3; D might be TRBD2 (6 bases). The CDR3 runs 14 residues. Trimming shortened V by 7 bases and J by 5 bases, and 16 bases separated the two germline ends. Germline CDR1 is LNHDA and CDR2 is SQIVND (reference sequence). This chain's CDR3 is CASTRTGERDTQYF. The CDR3 DNA reads TGTGCCAGTACCCGAACGGGAGAACGAGATACGCAGTATTTT.

Ten or more counts support this clonotype. The V call is TRBV20-1, the J call TRBJ1-5; D unresolved. The CDR3 has 13 residues. Trimming took 3 bases from V and 1 from J, leaving 7 bases between them. Germline-derived CDR1 and CDR2 are DFQATT and SNEGSKA (reference sequence). The DNA of the CDR3 is TGCAGTGCTAGGTTGGGAAGCAATCAGCCCCAGCATTTT. This sequence encodes CSARLGSNQPQHF.

This clonotype showed up many times. The rearrangement uses TRBV5-1 and TRBJ2-5; perhaps D is TRBD1 or TRBD2 (6 bases each). Germline CDR1 SGHRS, CDR2 YFSETQ. This CDR3 has 15 residues. Trimming stripped 3 bases from V and 4 bases from J, with 16 bases between. In DNA, the CDR3 is TGCGCCAGCAGCTCGGGTTCCTCGGGGGCAGAGACCCAGTACTTC. Translation gives CASSSGSSGAETQYF.

DNA for the CDR3: TGTGCCAGCAGTTCCAGGGTACCTGTCTACAATGAGCAGTTCTTC. Its protein product is CASSSRVPVYNEQFF. The rearrangement uses TRBV27 and TRBJ2-1; tentative D call: TRBD1 (5 bases). The CDR3 consists of 15 residues. The germline gives CDR1 MNHEY, CDR2 SMNVEV (reference sequence). V shed 4 bases and J shed 3 bases, with 13 bases lying between them.

At least ten counts were recorded for this clonotype. The chain combines TRBV7-9 with TRBJ2-1; D uncertain. CDR3 length: 16 amino acids. V shed 7 bases and J shed 5 bases, with 21 bases lying between them. From germline, CDR1 is SEHNR and CDR2 FQNEAQ (reference sequence). The CDR3 DNA follows: TGTGCCAGCACTGGGCGGTCGAGTATTTCTAACAATGAGCAGTTCTTC. Protein: CASTGRSSISNNEQFF.

This clonotype was seen many times. This chain connects TRBV20-1 to TRBJ1-2; 10 bases are a match to TRBD1. Germline-derived CDR1 and CDR2 are DFQATT and SNEGSKA (reference sequence). CDR3 length: 16 amino acids. Unmatched junction bases numbered 10, after V lost 3 bases and J lost 3 bases. CDR3 region: CSASVTGQGPDYGYTF. The CDR3 DNA is TGCAGTGCTAGTGTAACGGGACAGGGGCCGGACTATGGCTACACCTTC.

The gene calls are TRBV25-1 and TRBJ2-2, with 8 bases that match TRBD2. V shed 4 bases, J shed 8 bases, and the junction held 3 bases outside the gene matches. From germline, CDR1 is MGHDK and CDR2 SYGVNS. The CDR3 sequence is 13 residues long. This CDR3 reads CASSVREGGELFF. The DNA for the CDR3 is TGTGCCAGCAGTGTACGGGAGGGAGGGGAGCTGTTTTTT.

Remarks on this clonotype: This may stem from a read error, because a much larger clone lies one nucleotide away. Lacking the conserved final phenylalanine or tryptophan, this CDR3 likely reflects a read error. V is TRBV7-9 and J is TRBJ1-1; D ambiguous. This CDR3 is 12 amino acids long. Trimming pared 8 bases from V and 5 bases from J, leaving 12 bases between. Germline V gene lookup returns CDR1 SEHNR and CDR2 FQNEAQ (reference sequence). The CDR3 nucleotides read TGTGCCAGCGGTCTCTTGGGGACTGAAGCTTTCCTT. Its protein is CASGLLGTEAFL.